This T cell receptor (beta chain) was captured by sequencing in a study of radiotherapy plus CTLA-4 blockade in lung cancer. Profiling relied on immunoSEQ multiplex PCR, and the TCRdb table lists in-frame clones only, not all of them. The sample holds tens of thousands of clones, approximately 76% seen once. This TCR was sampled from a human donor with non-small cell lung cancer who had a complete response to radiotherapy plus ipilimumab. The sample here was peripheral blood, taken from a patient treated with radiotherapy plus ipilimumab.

The CDR3 region has the DNA TGTGCCACCAGCAGAGACGGGACAGAAGAGACCCAGTACTTC. Translated: CATSRDGTEETQYF. The chain joins TRBV15 to TRBJ2-5, with 7 bases that match TRBD1. V gave up 0 bases and J gave up 3 bases; unmatched junction bases: 1. The germline gives CDR1 LNHNV, CDR2 YYDKDF (reference sequence). The CDR3 length is 14 residues.